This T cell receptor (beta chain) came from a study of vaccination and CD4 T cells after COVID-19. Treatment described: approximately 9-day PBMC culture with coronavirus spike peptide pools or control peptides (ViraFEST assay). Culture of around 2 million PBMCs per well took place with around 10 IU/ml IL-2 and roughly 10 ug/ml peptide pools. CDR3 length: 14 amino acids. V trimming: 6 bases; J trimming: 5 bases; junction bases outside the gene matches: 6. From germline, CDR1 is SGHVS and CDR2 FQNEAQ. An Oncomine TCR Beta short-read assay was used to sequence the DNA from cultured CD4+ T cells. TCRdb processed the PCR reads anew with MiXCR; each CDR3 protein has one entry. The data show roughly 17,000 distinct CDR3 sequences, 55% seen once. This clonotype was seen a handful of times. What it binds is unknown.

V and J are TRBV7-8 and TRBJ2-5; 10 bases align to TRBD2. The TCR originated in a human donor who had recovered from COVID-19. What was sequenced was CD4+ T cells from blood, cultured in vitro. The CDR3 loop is CASRPGLAYETQYF. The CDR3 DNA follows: TGTGCCAGCAGGCCGGGACTAGCGTACGAGACCCAGTACTTC.